The present entry profiles one T cell receptor (beta chain) with its context. These data are taken from a study of blood T cell repertoires in COVID-19. Study context: From the United States, Italy and Spain came samples of acute and convalescent COVID-19. Nucleic acid was either cDNA or gDNA, and it came from T cells, B-cell-depleted T cells, or PBMCs.

As handled by the study authors: By means of reference gene primer amplification, nucleated cell counts were estimated. Repertoires were generated with immunoSEQ multiplex PCR, while TCRdb's copy carries only in-frame clones and drops some. That table supplies the V and J calls and clone size; D and trimming were determined from the DNA. This sample has hundreds of thousands of clones, with more than 80% found just once. This sequence originates from a middle-aged man with acute or convalescent COVID-19. The specimen sequenced was peripheral blood.

The CDR3 loop is CASSLPSDSYNEQFF. In nucleotides, the CDR3 is TGTGCCAGCAGTTTACCTAGTGACTCCTACAATGAGCAGTTCTTC. J is TRBJ2-1 and V is TRBV28; no clear D gene. V was pared by 2 bases and J by 0 bases, with 8 bases between. Germline CDR1 is MDHEN and CDR2 is SYDVKM. This CDR3 is built from 15 residues.